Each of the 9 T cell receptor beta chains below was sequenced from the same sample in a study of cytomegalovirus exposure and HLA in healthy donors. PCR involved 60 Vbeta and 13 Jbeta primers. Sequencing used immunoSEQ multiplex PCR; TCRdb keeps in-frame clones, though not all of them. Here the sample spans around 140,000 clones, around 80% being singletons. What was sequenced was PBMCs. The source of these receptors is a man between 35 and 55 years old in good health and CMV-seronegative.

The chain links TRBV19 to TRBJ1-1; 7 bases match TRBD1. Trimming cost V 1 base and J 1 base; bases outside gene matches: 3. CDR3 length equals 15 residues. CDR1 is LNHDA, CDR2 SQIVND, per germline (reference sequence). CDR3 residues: CASSIAGTANTEAFF. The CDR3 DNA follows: TGTGCCAGTAGTATAGCCGGGACAGCGAACACTGAAGCTTTCTTT.

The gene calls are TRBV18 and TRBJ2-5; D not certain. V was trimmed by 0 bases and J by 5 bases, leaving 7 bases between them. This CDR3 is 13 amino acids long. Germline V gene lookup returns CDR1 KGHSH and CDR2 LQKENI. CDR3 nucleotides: TGTGCCAGCTCACCACCGACACACGAGACCCAGTACTTC. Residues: CASSPPTHETQYF.

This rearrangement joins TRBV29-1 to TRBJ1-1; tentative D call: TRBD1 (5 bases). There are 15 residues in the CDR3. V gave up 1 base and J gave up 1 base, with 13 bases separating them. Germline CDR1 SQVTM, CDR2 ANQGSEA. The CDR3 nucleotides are TGCAGCGTTGAAGGGCGTATCGGGGGGAACACTGAAGCTTTCTTT. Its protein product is CSVEGRIGGNTEAFF.

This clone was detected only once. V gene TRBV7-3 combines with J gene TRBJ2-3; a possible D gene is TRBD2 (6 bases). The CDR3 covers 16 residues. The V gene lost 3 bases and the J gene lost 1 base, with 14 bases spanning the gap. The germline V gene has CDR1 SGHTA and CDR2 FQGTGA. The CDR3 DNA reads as TGTGCCAGCAGCTTCGGGTCACCGGGGGGCACAGATACGCAGTATTTT. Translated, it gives CASSFGSPGGTDTQYF.

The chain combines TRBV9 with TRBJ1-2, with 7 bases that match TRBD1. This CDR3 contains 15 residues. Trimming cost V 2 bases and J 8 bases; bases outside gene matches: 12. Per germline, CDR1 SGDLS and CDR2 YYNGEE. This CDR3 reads CASSVRPDRATGYTF. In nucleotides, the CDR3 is TGTGCCAGCAGCGTGCGCCCCGACAGGGCCACGGGCTACACCTTC. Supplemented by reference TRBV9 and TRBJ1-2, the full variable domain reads DSGVTQTPKHLITATGQRVTLRCSPRSGDLSVYWYQQSLDQGLQFLIQYYNGEERAKGNILERFSAQQFPDLHSELNLSSLELGDSALYFCASSVRPDRATGYTFGSGTRLTVV.

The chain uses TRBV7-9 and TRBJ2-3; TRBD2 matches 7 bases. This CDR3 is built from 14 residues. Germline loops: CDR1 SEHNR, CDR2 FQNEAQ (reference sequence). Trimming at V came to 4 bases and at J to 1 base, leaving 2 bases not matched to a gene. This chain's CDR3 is CASSWGGGTDTQYF. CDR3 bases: TGTGCCAGCAGCTGGGGGGGAGGCACAGATACGCAGTATTTT.

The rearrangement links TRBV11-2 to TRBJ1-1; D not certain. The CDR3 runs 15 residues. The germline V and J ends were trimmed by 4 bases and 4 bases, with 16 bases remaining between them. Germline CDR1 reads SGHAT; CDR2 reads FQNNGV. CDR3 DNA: TGTGCCAGCAGCTCCCGCCCATTCCCCGGCACTGAAGCTTTCTTT. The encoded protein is CASSSRPFPGTEAFF.

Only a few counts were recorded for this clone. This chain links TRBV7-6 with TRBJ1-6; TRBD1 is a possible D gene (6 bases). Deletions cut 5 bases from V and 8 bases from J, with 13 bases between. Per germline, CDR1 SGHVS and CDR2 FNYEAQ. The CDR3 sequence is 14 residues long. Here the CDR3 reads CASSQQGGYSPLHF. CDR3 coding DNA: TGTGCCAGCAGCCAACAGGGCGGGTATTCACCCCTCCACTTT. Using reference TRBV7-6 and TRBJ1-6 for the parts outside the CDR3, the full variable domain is GAGVSQSPRYKVTKRGQDVALRCDPISGHVSLYWYRQALGQGPEFLTYFNYEAQQDKSGLPNDRFSAERPEGSISTLTIQRTEQRDSAMYRCASSQQGGYSPLHFGNGTRLTVT.

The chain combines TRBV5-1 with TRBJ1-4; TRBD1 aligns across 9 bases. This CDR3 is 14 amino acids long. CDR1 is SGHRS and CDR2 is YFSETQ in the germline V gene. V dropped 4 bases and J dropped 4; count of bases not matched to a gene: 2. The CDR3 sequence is CASSAGQGNEKLFF. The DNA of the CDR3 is TGCGCCAGCAGCGCGGGACAGGGTAATGAAAAACTGTTTTTT.